The entry below gives a single T cell receptor beta chain sequence along with its context. Its antigen is unknown. One end of the junction does not line up with germline, which may come from a read error. The data derive from a study of blood T cells in healthy people across ages. The germline V gene has CDR1 SGHAT and CDR2 FQDESV (reference sequence). The CDR3 runs to 17 residues. Next came a second PCR, run for roughly 6 to 11 cycles, which used a sample-barcoded 5' primer along with a J-beta primer mix. TCRdb analysed the 5' RACE reads with MiXCR anew, one entry per CDR3 protein. Among about 730,000 distinct CDR3 sequences listed, roughly 45% were seen once. Study-wide findings and caveats: Donor CMV status was unknown, possibly confounding expanded clonotype changes. Diversity was higher, and naive CD4+ cells more numerous, in long-lived donors than in aged donors.

The chain uses TRBV11-1 and TRBJ2-7; TRBD1 aligns across 7 bases. Sequenced: blood. This sequence originates from a woman aged 60-70 years in good health. The CDR3 coding sequence is TGTGTCAGCAGCTTAGGTCGGTTCAGGGGGTCCGCCTACGAGCAGTACTTC. Protein: CVSSLGRFRGSAYEQYF.